A single sample gave rise to the 17 T cell receptor beta chains below, sequenced in a study of T-cell reconstitution after alpha-beta-depleted transplantation in children. General study results and limits: T-cell counts and diversity at one year post-transplant came mainly from newly produced T cells.

This sample's TCRbeta library carried unique molecular identifier barcodes. TCRdb recomputed calls from the PCR reads with MiXCR, one row per CDR3 protein. The sample consists of around 300,000 distinct CDR3 sequences, 6% to 10% of them appearing once. The antigens of these receptors remain unknown. Sequencing was performed on peripheral blood, taken 360 days after TCRalphabeta/CD19-depleted stem cell transplant. All receptors come from a female patient between 2 and 15 years old who had a stem cell transplant for Fanconi anemia, so the T cells may come from the graft donor.

This clonotype was seen repeatedly, ten times or more. The V call is TRBV3-1, the J call TRBJ2-1, with a tentative D call TRBD2 (5 bases). Trimming removed 5 bases from V and 2 bases from J, with 13 bases in between. Germline values: CDR1 LGHDT, CDR2 YNNKEL (reference sequence). This CDR3 is built from 15 residues. CDR3 nucleotides: TGTGCCAGCAGCAAGGACGGGGTACCCTACAATGAGCAGTTCTTC. It specifies CASSKDGVPYNEQFF.

J is TRBJ2-1 and V is TRBV7-6; no reliable D call. Trimming removed 1 base from V and 4 bases from J, with 5 bases in between. Germline CDR1 reads SGHVS; CDR2 reads FNYEAQ. This CDR3 comprises 13 residues. The CDR3 sequence: CASSLETYNEQFF. Here the CDR3 DNA reads TGTGCCAGCAGCTTAGAGACTTACAATGAGCAGTTCTTC.

This clonotype was recorded a few times. The chain recombines TRBV6-6 with TRBJ1-1; D gene uncertain. Germline V gene lookup returns CDR1 MNHNY and CDR2 SVGAGI (reference sequence). Trimming removed 11 bases at V and 4 bases at J, with 14 bases between. The CDR3 runs to 12 residues. The DNA for the CDR3 is TGTGCCGGCAAACAGATCGGCACTGAAGCTTTCTTT. Residues: CAGKQIGTEAFF.

Many counts were recorded for this clonotype. The J gene is TRBJ2-7, the V gene TRBV4-1; D is ambiguous. Trimming removed 1 base from V and 2 bases from J, with 15 bases in between. Looked up from germline, CDR1 is MGHRA and CDR2 is YSYEKL. The length of the CDR3 is 16 residues. The CDR3 loop reads CASSQGLLAGPYEQYF. The CDR3 nucleotides read TGCGCCAGCAGCCAAGGATTATTGGCAGGCCCCTACGAGCAGTACTTC.

This clonotype was seen many times. The rearrangement joins TRBV20-1 to TRBJ2-5; D call uncertain. The CDR3 spans 12 residues. V was pared by 6 bases and J by 0 bases, with 8 bases between. Per germline, CDR1 DFQATT and CDR2 SNEGSKA (reference sequence). CDR3 amino acids: CSAHDNQETQYF. The CDR3 DNA is TGCAGTGCCCATGACAACCAAGAGACCCAGTACTTC.

This clonotype was recorded many times. V and J are TRBV6-5 and TRBJ1-6, with 11 bases matching TRBD1. The length of the CDR3 is 17 residues. V gave up 2 bases and J gave up 5 bases; unmatched junction bases: 5. The germline CDR1 and CDR2 sequences are MNHEY and SVGAGI. CDR3 sequence: CASSYRTGGVDNSPLHF. The CDR3 DNA follows: TGTGCCAGCAGTTACCGGACAGGGGGCGTCGATAATTCACCCCTCCACTTT.

This clonotype was observed many times. The V gene is TRBV6-5, the J gene TRBJ1-2; 9 bases fit TRBD1. CDR3 size: 15 residues. The trim removed 2 bases at V and 5 bases at J, leaving 6 bases unmatched. Germline lookup yields CDR1 MNHEY and CDR2 SVGAGI. The CDR3 loop reads CASSYTMGQGYGYTF. CDR3 bases: TGTGCCAGCAGTTACACCATGGGACAGGGATATGGCTACACCTTC.

This clonotype was seen many times. The V call is TRBV7-9, the J call TRBJ2-5; the match to TRBD2 covers 8 bases. V dropped 6 bases and J dropped 9; count of bases not matched to a gene: 3. This CDR3 comprises 11 residues. In germline, CDR1 is SEHNR, CDR2 FQNEAQ (reference sequence). The chain's CDR3 is CASRGSGAQYF. The CDR3 region has the DNA TGTGCCAGCAGAGGTAGCGGGGCCCAGTACTTC.

This clonotype was counted ten times or more. This chain joins TRBV12-3 or TRBV12-4 and TRBJ2-7; the D gene is possibly TRBD1 (6 bases). The CDR3 contains 15 residues. Trimming removed 4 bases from V and 2 bases from J, with 15 bases in between. The CDR3 is CASSSFHRAPYEQYF. The DNA for the CDR3 is TGTGCCAGCAGTTCTTTTCACAGGGCCCCCTACGAGCAGTACTTC.

This clonotype appeared many times. The J gene is TRBJ2-7, the V gene TRBV27, with 9 positions matching TRBD1. V dropped 5 bases and J dropped 7; count of bases not matched to a gene: 9. The CDR3 extends over 14 amino acids. The germline V gene encodes CDR1 MNHEY and CDR2 SMNVEV (reference sequence). CDR3: CASSIWTGASEQYF. CDR3 coding DNA: TGTGCCAGCAGTATATGGACAGGGGCCTCGGAGCAGTACTTC.

This clonotype has at least ten counts. J is TRBJ2-1 and V is TRBV6-2 or TRBV6-3; 9 nucleotides line up with TRBD2. The junction had 14 bases not matched to a gene; V was cut back by 4 bases and J by 1 base. The CDR3 loop spans 19 amino acids. Germline V CDR1 and CDR2: MNHEY, SVGEGT. The CDR3 protein is CASSFPTFSGGGSYNEQFF. For the CDR3, the DNA is TGTGCCAGCAGTTTCCCCACTTTTAGCGGGGGAGGGTCCTACAATGAGCAGTTCTTC.

This clonotype has a count of ten or more. The chain combines TRBV5-1 with TRBJ1-2, with TRBD1 as a possible D gene (5 bases). The V gene lost 0 bases and the J gene lost 7 bases, with 10 bases spanning the gap. Germline V lookup: CDR1 SGHRS, CDR2 YFSETQ. This CDR3 has 13 amino acids. The CDR3 protein is CASSLEGATGYTF. DNA of the CDR3: TGCGCCAGCAGCTTGGAAGGGGCCACTGGCTACACCTTC.

This clonotype was counted many times. The chain's CDR3 is CASSPGLIYNEQFF. CDR3 nucleotide sequence: TGCGCCAGCAGCCCGGGACTAATCTACAATGAGCAGTTCTTC. The chain carries TRBV5-1 and TRBJ2-1; 7 nucleotides align to TRBD2. V gave up 4 bases and J gave up 3 bases; unmatched junction bases: 4. CDR1 SGHRS and CDR2 YFSETQ come from the germline V gene. This CDR3 has 14 amino acids.

Many counts were recorded for this clonotype. The rearrangement joins TRBV5-1 to TRBJ2-3; D tentatively fits TRBD1 or TRBD2 (5 bases each). Trimming removed 3 bases at V and 2 bases at J, with 19 bases between. CDR1 and CDR2 (germline): SGHRS, YFSETQ. The CDR3 extends over 17 amino acids. The CDR3 DNA reads as TGCGCCAGCAGCTCAGGTTCCGGGACGGACCACACAGATACGCAGTATTTT. Translation gives CASSSGSGTDHTDTQYF.

This clonotype was counted a few times. CDR3 sequence (DNA): TGCAGTCAAAGTCCTCGGAGGATAGGGGACGAGCAGTACTTC. Encoded protein: CSQSPRRIGDEQYF. This chain uses TRBV20-1 with TRBJ2-7; the D call may be TRBD1 or TRBD2 (5 bases each). The CDR3 is 14 amino acids. Germline V lookup: CDR1 DFQATT, CDR2 SNEGSKA (reference sequence). V lost 8 bases to trimming and J lost 5 bases, with 22 bases between them.

This clonotype has ten or more counts. The chain links TRBV28 to TRBJ2-5; no definite D call. Per the germline V gene, CDR1 is MDHEN and CDR2 is SYDVKM. There are 13 residues in the CDR3. V lost 5 bases, J lost 2 bases, and 9 bases lay in between. CDR3 sequence reads: CASSPQIQETQYF. The CDR3 DNA reads as TGTGCCAGCAGTCCCCAAATACAAGAGACCCAGTACTTC.

This clonotype was picked up many times. The chain carries TRBV12-3 or TRBV12-4 and TRBJ1-4; no clear D gene. With 6 bases removed from V and 0 bases from J, the gap between germline ends came to 5 bases. The CDR3 spans 13 residues. CDR3 sequence: CASRGATNEKLFF. CDR3 in DNA: TGTGCCAGCAGGGGAGCAACTAATGAAAAACTGTTTTTT.